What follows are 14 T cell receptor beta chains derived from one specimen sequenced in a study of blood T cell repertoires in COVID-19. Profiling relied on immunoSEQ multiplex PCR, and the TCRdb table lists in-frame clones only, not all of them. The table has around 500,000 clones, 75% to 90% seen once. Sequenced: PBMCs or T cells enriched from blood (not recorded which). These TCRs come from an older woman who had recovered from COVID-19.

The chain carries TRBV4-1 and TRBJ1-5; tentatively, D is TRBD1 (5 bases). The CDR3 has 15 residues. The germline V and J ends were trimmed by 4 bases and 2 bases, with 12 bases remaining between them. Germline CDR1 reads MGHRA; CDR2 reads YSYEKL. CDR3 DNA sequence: TGCGCCAGCAGCCCCTTGGGGCTAGGCAATCAGCCCCAGCATTTT. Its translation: CASSPLGLGNQPQHF.

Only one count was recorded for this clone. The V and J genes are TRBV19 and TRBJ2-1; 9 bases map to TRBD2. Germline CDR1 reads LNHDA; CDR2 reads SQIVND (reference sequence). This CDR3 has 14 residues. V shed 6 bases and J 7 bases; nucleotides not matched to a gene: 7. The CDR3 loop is CASRPTSGVNEQFF. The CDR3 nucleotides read TGTGCCAGTAGACCGACTAGCGGTGTAAATGAGCAGTTCTTC.

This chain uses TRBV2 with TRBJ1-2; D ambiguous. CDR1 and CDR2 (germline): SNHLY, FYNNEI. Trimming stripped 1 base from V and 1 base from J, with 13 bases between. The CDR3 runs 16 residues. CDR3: CASSEDSLPNNYGYTF. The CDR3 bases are TGTGCCAGCAGTGAAGACAGTCTACCAAATAACTATGGCTACACCTTC.

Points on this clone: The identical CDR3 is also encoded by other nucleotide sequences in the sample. CDR3 sequence reads: CASSLRGGNQPQHF. The CDR3, as DNA: TGCGCCAGCAGCTTGCGGGGGGGGAACCAGCCCCAGCATTTT. This chain links TRBV5-1 with TRBJ1-5; maybe TRBD1 (5 bases). CDR3 length equals 14 residues. The germline V and J ends were trimmed by 1 base and 7 bases, with 12 bases remaining between them. Per the germline V gene, CDR1 is SGHRS and CDR2 is YFSETQ.

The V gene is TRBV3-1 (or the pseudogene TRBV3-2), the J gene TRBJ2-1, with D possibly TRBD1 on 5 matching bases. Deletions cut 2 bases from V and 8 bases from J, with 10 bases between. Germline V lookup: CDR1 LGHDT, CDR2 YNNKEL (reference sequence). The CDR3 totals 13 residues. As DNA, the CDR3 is TGTGCCAGCAGCCAAATGTTAGGGGATGAGCAGTTCTTC. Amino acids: CASSQMLGDEQFF.

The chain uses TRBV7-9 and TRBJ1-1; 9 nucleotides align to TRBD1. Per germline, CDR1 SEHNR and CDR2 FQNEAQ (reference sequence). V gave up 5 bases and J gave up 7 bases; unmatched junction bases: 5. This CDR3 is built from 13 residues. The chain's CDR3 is CASSERGQGEAFF. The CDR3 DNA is TGTGCCAGCAGCGAAAGGGGACAGGGTGAAGCTTTCTTT.

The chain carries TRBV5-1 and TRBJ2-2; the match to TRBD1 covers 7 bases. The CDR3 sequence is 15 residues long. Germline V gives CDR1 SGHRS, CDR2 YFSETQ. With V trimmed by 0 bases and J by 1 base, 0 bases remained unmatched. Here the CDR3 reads CASSLGTGNTGELFF. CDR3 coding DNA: TGCGCCAGCAGCTTGGGGACAGGGAACACCGGGGAGCTGTTTTTT.

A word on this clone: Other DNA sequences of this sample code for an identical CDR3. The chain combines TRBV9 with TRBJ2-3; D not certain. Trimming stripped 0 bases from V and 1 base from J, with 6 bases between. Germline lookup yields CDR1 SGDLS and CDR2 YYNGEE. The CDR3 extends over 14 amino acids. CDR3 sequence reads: CASSVGSGTDTQYF. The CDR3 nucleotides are TGTGCCAGCAGCGTAGGAAGCGGCACAGATACGCAGTATTTT.

The CDR3 bases are TGTGCCAGCAGTGGACAGGGCTTAGGTTCACCCCTCCACTTT. The encoded protein is CASSGQGLGSPLHF. The chain recombines TRBV2 with TRBJ1-6, with 7 bases fitting TRBD1. The V gene end was trimmed by 4 bases and the J gene end by 9 bases; junction bases not matched to a gene: 6. CDR1 SNHLY and CDR2 FYNNEI come from the germline V gene. The CDR3 covers 14 residues.

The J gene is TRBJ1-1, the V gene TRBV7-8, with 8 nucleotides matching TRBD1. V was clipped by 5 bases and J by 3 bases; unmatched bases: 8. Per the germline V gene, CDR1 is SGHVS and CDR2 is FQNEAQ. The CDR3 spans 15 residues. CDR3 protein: CASSPRTGLYTEAFF. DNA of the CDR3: TGTGCCAGCAGCCCCCGGACAGGGTTGTACACTGAAGCTTTCTTT.

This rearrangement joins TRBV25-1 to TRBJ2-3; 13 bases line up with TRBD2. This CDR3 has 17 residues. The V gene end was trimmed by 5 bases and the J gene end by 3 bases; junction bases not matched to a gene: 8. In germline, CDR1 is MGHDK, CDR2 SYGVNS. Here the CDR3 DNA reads TGTGCCAGCAGTTTACCGGGACTAGCGGGGAGTACAGATACGCAGTATTTT. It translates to CASSLPGLAGSTDTQYF.

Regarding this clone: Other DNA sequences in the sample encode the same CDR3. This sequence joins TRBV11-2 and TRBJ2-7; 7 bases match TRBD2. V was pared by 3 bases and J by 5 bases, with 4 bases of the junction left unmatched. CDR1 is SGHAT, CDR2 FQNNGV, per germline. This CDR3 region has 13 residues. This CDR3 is CASSFGGSHEQYV. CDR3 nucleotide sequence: TGTGCCAGCAGCTTCGGGGGGTCTCACGAGCAGTACGTC.

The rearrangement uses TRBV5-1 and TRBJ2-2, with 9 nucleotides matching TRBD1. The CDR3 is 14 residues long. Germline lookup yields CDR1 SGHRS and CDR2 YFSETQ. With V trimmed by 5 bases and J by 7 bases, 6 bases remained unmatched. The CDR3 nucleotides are TGCGCCAGCAGTACAGGGGGCCCCTTCGGGGAGCTGTTTTTT. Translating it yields CASSTGGPFGELFF.

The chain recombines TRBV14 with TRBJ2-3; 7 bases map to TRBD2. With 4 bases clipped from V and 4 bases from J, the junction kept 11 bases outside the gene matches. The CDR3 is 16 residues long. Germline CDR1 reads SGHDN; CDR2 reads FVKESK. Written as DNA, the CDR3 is TGTGCCAGCAGCCCCCCCCGCGGGGGTCAGTCAGATACGCAGTATTTT. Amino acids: CASSPPRGGQSDTQYF.